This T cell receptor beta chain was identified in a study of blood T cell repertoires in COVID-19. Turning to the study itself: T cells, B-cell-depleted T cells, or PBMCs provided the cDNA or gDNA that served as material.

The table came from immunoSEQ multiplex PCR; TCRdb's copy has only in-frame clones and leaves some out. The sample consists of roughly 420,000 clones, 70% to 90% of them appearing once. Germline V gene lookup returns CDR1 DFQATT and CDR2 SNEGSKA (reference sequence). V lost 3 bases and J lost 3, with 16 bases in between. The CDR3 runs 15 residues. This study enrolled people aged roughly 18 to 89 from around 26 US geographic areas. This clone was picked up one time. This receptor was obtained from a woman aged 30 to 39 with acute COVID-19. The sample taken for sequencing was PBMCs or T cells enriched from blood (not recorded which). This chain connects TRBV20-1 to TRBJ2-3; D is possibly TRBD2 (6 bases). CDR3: CSASPDERATDTQYF. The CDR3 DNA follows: TGCAGTGCTAGTCCCGATGAGCGGGCGACAGATACGCAGTATTTT.